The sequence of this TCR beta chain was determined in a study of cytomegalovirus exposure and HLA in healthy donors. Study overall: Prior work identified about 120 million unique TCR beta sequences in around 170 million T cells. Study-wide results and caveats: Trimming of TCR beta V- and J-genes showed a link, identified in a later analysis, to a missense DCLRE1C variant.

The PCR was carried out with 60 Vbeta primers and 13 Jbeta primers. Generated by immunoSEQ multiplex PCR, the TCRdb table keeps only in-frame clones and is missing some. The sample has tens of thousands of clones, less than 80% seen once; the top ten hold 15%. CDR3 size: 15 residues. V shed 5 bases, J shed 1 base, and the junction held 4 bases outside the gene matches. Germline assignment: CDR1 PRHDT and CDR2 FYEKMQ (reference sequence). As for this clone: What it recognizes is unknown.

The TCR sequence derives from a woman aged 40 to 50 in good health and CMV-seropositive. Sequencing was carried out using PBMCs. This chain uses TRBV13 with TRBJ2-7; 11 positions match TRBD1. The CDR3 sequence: CASSAGTGGSYEQYF. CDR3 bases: TGTGCCAGCAGCGCCGGGACAGGGGGATCCTACGAGCAGTACTTC.